This T cell receptor beta chain comes out of a study of T cells in Graves' hyperthyroidism and ophthalmopathy. Study observations and caveats: Most expanded thyroid clonotypes above 0.001 also appeared in blood.

This clonotype was counted a few times. Its antigen is not known. TCR beta CDR3 regions were amplified from RNA transcripts. First-round RT-PCR targeting the TCR CDR3 was performed with the HTBI primer set. Using its own MiXCR run on the multiplex PCR reads, TCRdb lists one record per CDR3 protein. Of some 700,000 distinct CDR3 sequences in the sample, roughly 17% were seen once. What was sequenced was blood. This TCR was recovered from a middle-aged man with Graves' hyperthyroidism.

CDR3 in amino acids: CASSITTNTGELFF. In DNA form, the CDR3 reads TGTGCCAGTAGTATCACCACGAACACCGGGGAGCTGTTTTTT. The genes are TRBV19 and TRBJ2-2; D is undetermined. This CDR3 has 14 residues. Germline V CDR1 and CDR2: LNHDA, SQIVND (reference sequence). V gave up 3 bases and J gave up 0 bases, with 5 bases separating them. The full variable domain, with the rest looked up from reference TRBV19 and TRBJ2-2, is DGGITQSPKYLFRKEGQNVTLSCEQNLNHDAMYWYRQDPGQGLRLIYYSQIVNDFQKGDIAEGYSVSREKKESFPLTVTSAQKNPTAFYLCASSITTNTGELFFGEGSRLTVL.